Listed below are T cell receptor beta chains from one sample, sequenced in a study of T cell changes during pregnancy in multiple sclerosis. Sequencing was performed with immunoSEQ multiplex PCR; in TCRdb, only in-frame clones are kept and a portion is missing. The sample has 45,000 to 55,000 clones; over 80% are singletons. The sample consisted of CD4+ T cells from peripheral blood mononuclear cells, taken in the second trimester of pregnancy. The receptors were sampled from a female donor in good health, enrolled as a control in a pregnancy study. Both conserved end residues are part of each CDR3. Each record gives: V gene, J gene, CDR3 protein.

v_gene: TRBV5-1
j_gene: TRBJ2-6
CDR3aa: CASSLGGGANVLTF

v_gene: TRBV30
j_gene: TRBJ1-1
CDR3aa: CAWVSPSSTEAFF

v_gene: TRBV5-6
j_gene: TRBJ2-7
CDR3aa: CASSLAGTSDEQYF

v_gene: TRBV5-4
j_gene: TRBJ1-1
CDR3aa: CASSLGQGRSGTEAFF

v_gene: TRBV14
j_gene: TRBJ1-6
CDR3aa: CASSRLGSSYNSPLHF

v_gene: TRBV18
j_gene: TRBJ1-5
CDR3aa: CASSPQPSQFNQPQHF

v_gene: TRBV18
j_gene: TRBJ2-7
CDR3aa: CASSPGLAGDEQYF

v_gene: TRBV27
j_gene: TRBJ1-6
CDR3aa: CASSRQDSPLHF

v_gene: TRBV6-6
j_gene: TRBJ1-3
CDR3aa: CASSYPDSSGNTIYF

v_gene: TRBV5-1
j_gene: TRBJ2-5
CDR3aa: CASSPGTTGGETQYF

v_gene: TRBV7-9
j_gene: TRBJ2-7
CDR3aa: CASSLGGTSSYEQYF

v_gene: TRBV30
j_gene: TRBJ2-7
CDR3aa: CAWRAAWNRGRSYEQYF

v_gene: TRBV21-1
j_gene: TRBJ2-5
CDR3aa: CASSPPGTSGRGEETQYF

v_gene: TRBV11-2
j_gene: TRBJ2-1
CDR3aa: CASSLGGYYNEQFF

v_gene: TRBV5-1
j_gene: TRBJ2-7
CDR3aa: CASSLHPGGFYEQYF

v_gene: TRBV2
j_gene: TRBJ1-2
CDR3aa: CASSPQMTTGYTF

v_gene: TRBV29-1
j_gene: TRBJ2-1
CDR3aa: CSVETGGQFF

v_gene: TRBV2
j_gene: TRBJ1-5
CDR3aa: CASRRDRANQPQHF

v_gene: TRBV5-1
j_gene: TRBJ1-5
CDR3aa: CASSLGVGDQPQHF

v_gene: TRBV7-9
j_gene: TRBJ2-5
CDR3aa: CASSLGSGGQETQYF

v_gene: TRBV7-9
j_gene: TRBJ1-3
CDR3aa: CASRRQGHSGNTIYF

v_gene: TRBV4-2
j_gene: TRBJ2-1
CDR3aa: CASSQNRVNEQFF

v_gene: TRBV5-1
j_gene: TRBJ2-7
CDR3aa: CASSRQGSAPYEQYF

v_gene: TRBV25-1
j_gene: TRBJ2-2
CDR3aa: CASSPGDSRWSTGELFF

v_gene: TRBV27
j_gene: TRBJ2-5
CDR3aa: CASRWGGAETQYF

v_gene: TRBV5-1
j_gene: TRBJ2-7
CDR3aa: CASSLVYGTSGSYEQYF

v_gene: TRBV25-1
j_gene: TRBJ2-7
CDR3aa: CASSDPGTGGLKGYEQYF

v_gene: TRBV6-5
j_gene: TRBJ1-2
CDR3aa: CASSYSTNRGGGYTF

v_gene: TRBV27
j_gene: TRBJ1-5
CDR3aa: CASSLVRGNQPQHF

v_gene: TRBV18
j_gene: TRBJ1-1
CDR3aa: CASSPGQGMSTEAFF

v_gene: TRBV11-2
j_gene: TRBJ2-7
CDR3aa: CASSLERTVGEQYF

v_gene: TRBV7-2
j_gene: TRBJ2-5
CDR3aa: CASSLVGGQGAGETQYF

v_gene: TRBV4-2
j_gene: TRBJ1-2
CDR3aa: CASSQDRSSNYGYTF

v_gene: TRBV2
j_gene: TRBJ1-6
CDR3aa: CASSVEAVGNSPLHF

v_gene: TRBV14
j_gene: TRBJ1-3
CDR3aa: CASSQTGEFAGNTIYF

v_gene: TRBV7-2
j_gene: TRBJ1-1
CDR3aa: CASTRIGLRDTEAFF

v_gene: TRBV29-1
j_gene: TRBJ2-7
CDR3aa: CSVASPGNTYEQYF

v_gene: TRBV5-6
j_gene: TRBJ2-3
CDR3aa: CASSRQRGGGTDTQYF

v_gene: TRBV28
j_gene: TRBJ1-6
CDR3aa: CASSLRSGLGSPLHF

v_gene: TRBV7-7
j_gene: TRBJ2-5
CDR3aa: CASSLAGETQYF

v_gene: TRBV5-1
j_gene: TRBJ2-5
CDR3aa: CASSRGIETETQYF

v_gene: TRBV25-1
j_gene: TRBJ1-4
CDR3aa: CASSELQGGGEKLFF

v_gene: TRBV5-1
j_gene: TRBJ2-3
CDR3aa: CASSYGQGAYSSTDTQYF